The 17 T cell receptor beta chains in this list originate from one sample, sequenced in a study of shared clonotypes between healthy human individuals. The assay was immunoSEQ multiplex PCR, and TCRdb's table has in-frame clones only and misses some. The table lists nearly 500,000 clones, 70% to 80% of them singletons. Sequenced material: PBMCs. Every receptor here comes from a woman aged 40 to 55 in good health. Some clones in this sample may be carry-over from other donors' samples.

The sample holds many counts of this clone. The chain employs TRBV18 and TRBJ2-7, with 12 bases aligning to TRBD2. The germline CDR1 and CDR2 sequences are KGHSH and LQKENI. Trimming removed 0 bases from V and 6 bases from J; junction bases left unmatched: 3. The CDR3 length is 15 residues. The CDR3 loop is CASSPPTSGRSEQYF. For the CDR3, the DNA is TGTGCCAGCTCACCACCGACTAGCGGGAGATCCGAGCAGTACTTC.

Points on this clone: Only one base separates this from a far larger clonotype, so it likely reflects a read error. This sample also contains other DNA sequences that code for the same CDR3. The V and J genes are TRBV29-1 and TRBJ1-1; 9 nucleotides match TRBD1. Germline V gives CDR1 SQVTM, CDR2 ANQGSEA. V was pared by 7 bases and J by 3 bases, with 9 bases of the junction left unmatched. This CDR3 is 14 amino acids long. The CDR3 nucleotides are TGCAGCGCCGCTGACAGGGGGGAGTACACTGAAGCTTTCTTT. Translating gives CSAADRGEYTEAFF.

The chain carries TRBV5-1 and TRBJ1-1; 9 bases are a match to TRBD1. Germline CDR1 is SGHRS and CDR2 is YFSETQ. The CDR3 has 15 residues. V trimming: 4 bases; J trimming: 2 bases; junction bases outside the gene matches: 6. CDR3 in amino acids: CASSRWTGENTEAFF. The CDR3, as DNA: TGCGCCAGCAGCCGTTGGACAGGGGAAAACACTGAAGCTTTCTTT.

The chain links TRBV5-1 to TRBJ2-7, with TRBD2 identical over 11 bases. CDR3 length: 16 amino acids. Trimming removed 0 bases from V and 5 bases from J; junction bases left unmatched: 7. Germline CDR1 SGHRS, CDR2 YFSETQ. CDR3 amino acids: CASSLDSGREIDEQYF. Written as DNA, the CDR3 is TGCGCCAGCAGCTTGGATAGCGGGAGGGAGATCGACGAGCAGTACTTC.

This clone was picked up a small number of times. The chain is built from TRBV11-2 and TRBJ1-1, with unresolved D. Trimming stripped 2 bases from V and 1 base from J, with 11 bases between. This CDR3 contains 15 residues. Germline V gene lookup returns CDR1 SGHAT and CDR2 FQNNGV. The CDR3 protein is CASSLNKGGNTEAFF. The CDR3 DNA follows: TGTGCCAGCAGCTTAAATAAGGGAGGGAACACTGAAGCTTTCTTT.

This chain connects TRBV4-3 to TRBJ2-1; 8 nucleotides match TRBD2. CDR1 is LGHNA, CDR2 YSLEER, per germline. Trimming at V came to 0 bases and at J to 8 bases, leaving 9 bases not matched to a gene. There are 16 residues in the CDR3. This CDR3 is CASSQDWSGSWDEQFF. The DNA for the CDR3 is TGCGCCAGCAGCCAAGATTGGAGCGGGAGTTGGGATGAGCAGTTCTTC.

V is TRBV27 and J is TRBJ2-3; D remains unclear. This CDR3 has 13 residues. V lost 2 bases and J 2 bases, leaving 5 bases between the germline ends. Germline CDR1 is MNHEY and CDR2 is SMNVEV (reference sequence). The CDR3 DNA reads TGTGCCAGCAGTTTAGGGAACACAGATACGCAGTATTTT. It translates to CASSLGNTDTQYF.

This clone occurred once. This chain uses TRBV19 with TRBJ2-7; TRBD1 matches 9 bases. Trimming removed 5 bases from V and 3 bases from J; junction bases left unmatched: 8. The CDR3 length is 15 residues. From germline, CDR1 is LNHDA and CDR2 SQIVND (reference sequence). The CDR3 loop is CASSWGTGRYYEQYF. The CDR3 DNA reads TGTGCCAGTAGTTGGGGGACAGGGCGATACTACGAGCAGTACTTC.

The chain couples TRBV2 to TRBJ2-5; 11 bases match TRBD1. The CDR3 length is 16 residues. V gave up 4 bases and J gave up 5 bases; unmatched junction bases: 9. Germline assignment: CDR1 SNHLY and CDR2 FYNNEI. The CDR3 bases are TGTGCCAGCAGTGGGCATCGGACAGGGGGCGGTGAGACCCAGTACTTC. Translated: CASSGHRTGGGETQYF. Full variable domain (missing parts from reference TRBV2 and TRBJ2-5): EPEVTQTPSHQVTQMGQEVILRCVPISNHLYFYWYRQILGQKVEFLVSFYNNEISEKSEIFDDQFSVERPDGSNFTLKIRSTKLEDSAMYFCASSGHRTGGGETQYFGPGTRLLVL.

The chain is built from TRBV29-1 and TRBJ2-5, with D perhaps TRBD1 (6 bases). The V end lost 4 bases, the J end lost 1 base, and 16 bases lay between the germline ends. The CDR3 contains 15 residues. Germline V lookup: CDR1 SQVTM, CDR2 ANQGSEA. The CDR3 region has the DNA TGCAGCGTTGGAGGGTCACAGGGCCCCCAAGAGACCCAGTACTTC. Translating gives CSVGGSQGPQETQYF.

This clone appeared a single time. The V call is TRBV2, the J call TRBJ2-7; TRBD2 is a possible D gene (5 bases). CDR3 size: 14 residues. CDR1 and CDR2 (germline): SNHLY, FYNNEI. The V end was cut by 1 base, the J end by 2 bases, with 9 bases between. CDR3 residues: CASSEGAGAYEQYF. CDR3 bases: TGTGCCAGCAGTGAAGGGGCGGGTGCCTACGAGCAGTACTTC. Looking up the rest from reference TRBV2 and TRBJ2-7 gives the full variable domain: EPEVTQTPSHQVTQMGQEVILRCVPISNHLYFYWYRQILGQKVEFLVSFYNNEISEKSEIFDDQFSVERPDGSNFTLKIRSTKLEDSAMYFCASSEGAGAYEQYFGPGTRLTVT.

CDR3 DNA sequence: TGTGCCAGCAGCCGGGACAGGGGCACCGGGGAGCTGTTTTTT. Amino acids: CASSRDRGTGELFF. The chain employs TRBV11-2 and TRBJ2-2; 10 nucleotides line up with TRBD1. Looked up from germline, CDR1 is SGHAT and CDR2 is FQNNGV. The CDR3 loop spans 14 amino acids. V lost 5 bases and J lost 4; bases outside the gene matches: 1.

This clone was observed a single time. This rearrangement joins TRBV19 to TRBJ1-2; a weak D match, TRBD1 (6 bases). V lost 3 bases, J lost 6 bases, and 14 bases lay in between. CDR3 size: 14 residues. Germline CDR1 and CDR2: LNHDA and SQIVND (reference sequence). In DNA, the CDR3 is TGTGCCAGTAGTATGAGCCGGGACACCCATGGCTACACCTTC. Amino acid sequence: CASSMSRDTHGYTF.

The sample holds many counts of this clone. The chain uses TRBV11-2 and TRBJ2-7; D uncertain. CDR1 SGHAT and CDR2 FQNNGV come from the germline V gene. The CDR3 sequence is 13 residues long. The V end lost 2 bases, the J end lost 1 base, and 6 bases lay between the germline ends. In DNA, the CDR3 is TGTGCCAGCAGCTTAAACCCTTCCTACGAGCAGTACTTC. Its translation is CASSLNPSYEQYF.

The rearrangement joins TRBV5-1 to TRBJ2-1; the D gene could be TRBD1 or TRBD2 (5 bases each). CDR1 SGHRS and CDR2 YFSETQ come from the germline V gene. The CDR3 sequence is 15 residues long. V was cut by 4 bases and J by 8 bases, with 19 bases left in between. The CDR3 loop is CASSVGGASQDEQFF. CDR3 nucleotides: TGCGCCAGCAGCGTAGGTGGGGCTAGCCAGGATGAGCAGTTCTTC.

This clone has just a few counts. This chain links TRBV29-1 with TRBJ2-5, with 7 bases identical to TRBD1. V shed 3 bases, J shed 7 bases, and the junction held 11 bases outside the gene matches. The V gene's germline CDR1 is SQVTM and CDR2 ANQGSEA. The length of the CDR3 is 14 residues. CDR3 nucleotide sequence: TGCAGCGTTGAGGGTCCAGGGGGACCAGGGACCCAGTACTTC. This translates into CSVEGPGGPGTQYF.

This chain's CDR3 is CASSLGPRGSGKGEQFF. The DNA for the CDR3 is TGCGCCAGCAGCTTGGGGCCCCGGGGTAGCGGGAAAGGGGAGCAGTTCTTC. This chain uses TRBV5-1 with TRBJ2-1, with 8 bases fitting TRBD2. CDR3 length: 17 residues. The germline CDR1 and CDR2 sequences are SGHRS and YFSETQ. The V segment lost 0 bases and the J segment 10 bases; nucleotides outside the gene matches: 15.